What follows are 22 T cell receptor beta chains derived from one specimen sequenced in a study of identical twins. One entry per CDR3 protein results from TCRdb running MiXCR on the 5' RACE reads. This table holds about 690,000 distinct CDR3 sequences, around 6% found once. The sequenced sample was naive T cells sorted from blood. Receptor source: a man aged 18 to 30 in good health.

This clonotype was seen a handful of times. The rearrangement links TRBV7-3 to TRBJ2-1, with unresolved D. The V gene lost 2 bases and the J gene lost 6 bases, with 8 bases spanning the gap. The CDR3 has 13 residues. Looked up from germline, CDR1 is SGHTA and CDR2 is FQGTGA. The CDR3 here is CASSLDLRNEQFF. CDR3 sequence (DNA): TGTGCCAGCAGCTTAGATCTACGCAATGAGCAGTTCTTC. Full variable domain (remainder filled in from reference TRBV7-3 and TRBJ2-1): GAGVSQTPSNKVTEKGKYVELRCDPISGHTALYWYRQSLGQGPEFLIYFQGTGAADDSGLPNDRFFAVRPEGSVSTLKIQRTERGDSAVYLCASSLDLRNEQFFGPGTRLTVL.

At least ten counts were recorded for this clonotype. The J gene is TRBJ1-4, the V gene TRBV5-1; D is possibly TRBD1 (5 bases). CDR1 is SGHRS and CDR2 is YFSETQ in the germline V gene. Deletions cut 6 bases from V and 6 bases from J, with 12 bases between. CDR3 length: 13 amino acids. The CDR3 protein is CASKGRGDEKLFF. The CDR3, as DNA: TGCGCCAGCAAGGGCCGAGGGGATGAAAAACTGTTTTTT.

The CDR3 reads CASSQTRGGIEATDTQYF. The CDR3 coding sequence is TGCGCCAGCAGCCAAACCCGCGGGGGGATTGAAGCCACAGATACGCAGTATTTT. The gene calls are TRBV4-1 and TRBJ2-3, with 8 bases lining up with TRBD2. V dropped 2 bases and J dropped 2; count of bases not matched to a gene: 12. Germline CDR1 is MGHRA and CDR2 is YSYEKL. There are 18 residues in the CDR3.

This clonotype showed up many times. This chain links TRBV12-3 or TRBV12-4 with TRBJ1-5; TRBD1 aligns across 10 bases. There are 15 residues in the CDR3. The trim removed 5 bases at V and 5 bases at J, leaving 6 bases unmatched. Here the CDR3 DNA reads TGTGCCAGCAGTGACAGGGGGCGACAAGATCAGCCCCAGCATTTT. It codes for CASSDRGRQDQPQHF.

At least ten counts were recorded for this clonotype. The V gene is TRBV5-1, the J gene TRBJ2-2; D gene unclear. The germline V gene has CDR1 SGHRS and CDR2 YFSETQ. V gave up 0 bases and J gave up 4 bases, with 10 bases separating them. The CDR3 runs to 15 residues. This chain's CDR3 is CASSLDGLGTGELFF. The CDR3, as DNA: TGCGCCAGCAGCTTGGACGGTTTAGGCACCGGGGAGCTGTTTTTT.

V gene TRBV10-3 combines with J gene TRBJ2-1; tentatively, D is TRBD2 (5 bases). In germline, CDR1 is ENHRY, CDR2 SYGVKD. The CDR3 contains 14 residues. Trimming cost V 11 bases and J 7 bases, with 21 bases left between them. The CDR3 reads CAPRWTSLRNEQFF. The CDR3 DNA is TGTGCCCCCCGATGGACTTCCCTAAGGAATGAGCAGTTCTTC.

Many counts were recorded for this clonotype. The CDR3 DNA is TGTGCCAGTAGAATCCAAGACAGGGAGAACAATGAGCAGTTCTTC. Its translation is CASRIQDRENNEQFF. V and J are TRBV19 and TRBJ2-1, with 7 bases aligning to TRBD1. The germline V gene encodes CDR1 LNHDA and CDR2 SQIVND (reference sequence). The trim removed 6 bases at V and 5 bases at J, leaving 10 bases unmatched. The CDR3 contains 15 residues. The entire variable domain, with the rest obtained from reference TRBV19 and TRBJ2-1, is as follows: DGGITQSPKYLFRKEGQNVTLSCEQNLNHDAMYWYRQDPGQGLRLIYYSQIVNDFQKGDIAEGYSVSREKKESFPLTVTSAQKNPTAFYLCASRIQDRENNEQFFGPGTRLTVL.

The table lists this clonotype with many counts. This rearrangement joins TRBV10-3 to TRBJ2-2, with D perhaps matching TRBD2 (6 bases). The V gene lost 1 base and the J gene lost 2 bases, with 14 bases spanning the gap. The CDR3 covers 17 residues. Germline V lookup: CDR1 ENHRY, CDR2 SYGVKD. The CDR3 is CAISEFVPGLNTGELFF. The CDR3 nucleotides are TGTGCCATCAGTGAGTTTGTGCCGGGACTTAACACCGGGGAGCTGTTTTTT.

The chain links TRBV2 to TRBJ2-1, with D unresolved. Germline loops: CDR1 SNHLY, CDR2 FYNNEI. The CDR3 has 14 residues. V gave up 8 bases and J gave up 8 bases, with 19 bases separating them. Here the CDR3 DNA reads TGTGCCAGCTATGAACTCGGCTCGAGCGATGAGCAGTTCTTC. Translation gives CASYELGSSDEQFF.

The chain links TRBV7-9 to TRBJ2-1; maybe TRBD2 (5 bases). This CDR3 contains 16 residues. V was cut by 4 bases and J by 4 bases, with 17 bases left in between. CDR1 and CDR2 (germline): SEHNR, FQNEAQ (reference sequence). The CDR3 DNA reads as TGTGCCAGCAGCTCCAACCACGGGATAAAGTACAATGAGCAGTTCTTC. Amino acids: CASSSNHGIKYNEQFF.

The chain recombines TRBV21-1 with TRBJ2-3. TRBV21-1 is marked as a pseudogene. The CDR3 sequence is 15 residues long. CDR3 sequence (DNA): TGTGCCAGCAGCAAAGCTTCAGCTAGCACAGATACGCAGTATTTT. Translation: CASSKASASTDTQYF.

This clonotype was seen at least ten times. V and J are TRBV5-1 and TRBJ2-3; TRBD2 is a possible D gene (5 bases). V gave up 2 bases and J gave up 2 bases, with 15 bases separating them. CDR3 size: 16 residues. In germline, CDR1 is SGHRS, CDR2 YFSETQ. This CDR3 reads CASSFGLSVVTDTQYF. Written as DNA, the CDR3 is TGCGCCAGCAGCTTCGGGCTTAGCGTGGTCACAGATACGCAGTATTTT.

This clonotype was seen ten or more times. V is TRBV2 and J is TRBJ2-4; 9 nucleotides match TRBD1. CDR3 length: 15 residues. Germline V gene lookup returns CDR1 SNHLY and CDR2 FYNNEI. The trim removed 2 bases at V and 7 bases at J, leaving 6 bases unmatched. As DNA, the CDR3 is TGTGCCAGCAGTGAACCTACAGGGGGCTTTAACATTCAGTACTTC. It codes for CASSEPTGGFNIQYF.

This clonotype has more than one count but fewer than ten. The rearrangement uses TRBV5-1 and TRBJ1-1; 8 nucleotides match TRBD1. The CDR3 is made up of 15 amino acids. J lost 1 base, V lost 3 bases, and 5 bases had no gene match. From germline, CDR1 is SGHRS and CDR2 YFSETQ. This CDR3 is CASSSTGQANTEAFF. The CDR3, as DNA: TGCGCCAGCAGCTCGACGGGACAGGCGAACACTGAAGCTTTCTTT.

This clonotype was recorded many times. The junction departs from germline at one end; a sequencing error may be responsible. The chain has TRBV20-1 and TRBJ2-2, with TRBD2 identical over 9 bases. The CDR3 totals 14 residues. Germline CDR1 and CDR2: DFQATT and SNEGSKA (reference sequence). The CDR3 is CGAREGSNTGELFF. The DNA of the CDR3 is TGTGGCGCGCGGGAGGGATCGAACACCGGGGAGCTGTTTTTT.

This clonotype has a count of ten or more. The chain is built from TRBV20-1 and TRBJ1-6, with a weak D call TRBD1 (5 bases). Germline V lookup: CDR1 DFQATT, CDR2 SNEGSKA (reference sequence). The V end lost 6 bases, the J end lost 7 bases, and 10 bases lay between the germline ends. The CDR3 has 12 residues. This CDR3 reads CSAGGSNSPLHF. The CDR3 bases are TGCAGTGCCGGGGGGAGCAATTCACCCCTCCACTTT.

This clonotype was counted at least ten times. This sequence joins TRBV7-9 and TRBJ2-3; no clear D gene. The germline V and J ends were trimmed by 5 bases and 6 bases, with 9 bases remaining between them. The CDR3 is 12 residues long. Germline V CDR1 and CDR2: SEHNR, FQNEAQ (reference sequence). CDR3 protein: CASSPPGDTQYF. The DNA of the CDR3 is TGTGCCAGCAGCCCCCCAGGCGATACGCAGTATTTT.

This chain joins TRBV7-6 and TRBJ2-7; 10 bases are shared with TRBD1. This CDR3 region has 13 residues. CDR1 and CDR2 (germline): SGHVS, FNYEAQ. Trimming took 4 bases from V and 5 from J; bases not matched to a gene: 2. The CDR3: CASSWGQGNEQYV. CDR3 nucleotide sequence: TGTGCCAGCAGCTGGGGACAGGGGAACGAGCAGTACGTC.

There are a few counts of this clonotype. CDR3: CATSSRAGELFF. The CDR3 DNA is TGTGCCACCTCGAGTAGGGCCGGGGAGCTGTTTTTT. The chain has TRBV15 and TRBJ2-2; D call uncertain. Germline loops: CDR1 LNHNV, CDR2 YYDKDF (reference sequence). V dropped 8 bases and J dropped 6 bases, with 10 bases sitting between them. This CDR3 has 12 residues.

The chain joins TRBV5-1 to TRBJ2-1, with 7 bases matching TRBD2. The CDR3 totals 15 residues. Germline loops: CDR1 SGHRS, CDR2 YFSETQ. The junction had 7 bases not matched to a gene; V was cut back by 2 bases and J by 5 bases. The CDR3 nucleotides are TGCGCCAGCAGCTTTCGGGACTACTCTGACAATGAGCAGTTCTTC. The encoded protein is CASSFRDYSDNEQFF.

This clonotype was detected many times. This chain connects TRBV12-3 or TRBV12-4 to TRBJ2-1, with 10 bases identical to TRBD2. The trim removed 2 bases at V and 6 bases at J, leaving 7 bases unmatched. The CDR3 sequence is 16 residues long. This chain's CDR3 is CASSLSAGGPGNEQFF. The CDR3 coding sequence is TGTGCCAGCAGTTTATCAGCGGGAGGGCCGGGCAATGAGCAGTTCTTC.

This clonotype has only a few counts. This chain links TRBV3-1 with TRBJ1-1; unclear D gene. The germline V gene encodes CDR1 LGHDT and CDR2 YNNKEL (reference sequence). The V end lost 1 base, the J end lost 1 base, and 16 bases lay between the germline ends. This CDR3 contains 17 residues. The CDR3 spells CASSQGWADLANTEAFF. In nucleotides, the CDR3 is TGTGCCAGCAGCCAAGGTTGGGCAGACTTAGCGAACACTGAAGCTTTCTTT.